The 21 T cell receptor beta chains below all came from one sample that was sequenced in a study of blood T cell repertoires in COVID-19. Assay: immunoSEQ multiplex PCR; the TCRdb copy retains only in-frame clones and omits some. The sample lists about 230,000 clones; 70% to 90% were seen once. Sequencing was performed on peripheral blood. These receptor sequences come from a man between 50 and 59 years old with COVID-19, enrolled during active disease.

The chain employs TRBV6-6 and TRBJ1-5, with TRBD1 identical over 9 bases. CDR1 is MNHNY and CDR2 is SVGAGI in the germline V gene (reference sequence). The CDR3 runs to 16 residues. The V and J ends lost 2 bases and 7 bases, in that order; junction bases with no gene match: 9. The CDR3 bases are TGTGCCAGCAGTTACCTCAGGACAGGGGCAGACCAGCCCCAGCATTTT. Amino acids: CASSYLRTGADQPQHF.

The chain couples TRBV7-2 to TRBJ2-5; 13 nucleotides agree with TRBD2. Unmatched junction bases numbered 3, after V lost 7 bases and J lost 4 bases. Germline values: CDR1 SGHTA, CDR2 FQGNSA. This CDR3 comprises 14 residues. The CDR3 is CASTGLAGVETQYF. The CDR3 nucleotides are TGTGCCAGCACCGGACTAGCGGGGGTAGAGACCCAGTACTTC.

The chain joins TRBV7-8 to TRBJ2-3; 13 bases fit TRBD2. The CDR3 runs 17 residues. Germline assignment: CDR1 SGHVS and CDR2 FQNEAQ. The V gene end was trimmed by 5 bases and the J gene end by 4 bases; junction bases not matched to a gene: 9. Written as DNA, the CDR3 is TGTGCCAGCAGCATTACTAGCGGGGGGGCCTTCGCAGATACGCAGTATTTT. Its protein product is CASSITSGGAFADTQYF.

This chain joins TRBV5-1 and TRBJ1-5, with D perhaps TRBD1 (6 bases). CDR3 length: 16 amino acids. CDR1 and CDR2 from the germline V gene are SGHRS and YFSETQ. The V end was cut by 4 bases, the J end by 3 bases, with 17 bases between. This CDR3 reads CASSPGGSGVNQPQHF. The CDR3 nucleotides are TGCGCCAGCAGCCCCGGGGGGTCAGGGGTCAATCAGCCCCAGCATTTT.

This chain uses TRBV7-2 with TRBJ2-3, with no clear D. CDR1 is SGHTA, CDR2 FQGNSA, per germline. The CDR3 sequence is 17 residues long. V gave up 2 bases and J gave up 0 bases, with 15 bases separating them. CDR3 sequence: CASSLRLAVTSTDTQYF. The CDR3 nucleotides are TGTGCCAGCAGCTTAAGGCTTGCGGTAACTAGCACAGATACGCAGTATTTT.

The chain employs TRBV18 and TRBJ1-4, with 9 nucleotides matching TRBD1. The V gene end was trimmed by 1 base and the J gene end by 8 bases; junction bases not matched to a gene: 11. Per the germline V gene, CDR1 is KGHSH and CDR2 is LQKENI. This CDR3 is built from 17 residues. The CDR3 is CASSPLNPGQGGEKLFF. The CDR3 DNA is TGTGCCAGCTCACCACTCAATCCGGGACAGGGAGGCGAAAAACTGTTTTTT.

The table lists this clone with a few counts. The genes are TRBV9 and TRBJ2-3, with D perhaps TRBD2 (6 bases). Trimming removed 0 bases from V and 2 bases from J, with 10 bases in between. Germline loops: CDR1 SGDLS, CDR2 YYNGEE. The CDR3 extends over 15 amino acids. The CDR3 DNA reads as TGTGCCAGCAGCGTAGGAATAGCGGACACAGATACGCAGTATTTT. Protein product: CASSVGIADTDTQYF.

Of note for this clone: One junction end disagrees with the germline gene, perhaps due to a read error. The V call is TRBV2, the J call TRBJ1-2; D uncertain. CDR1 is SNHLY and CDR2 is FYNNEI in the germline V gene. This CDR3 spans 14 amino acids. In DNA form, the CDR3 reads TGTGCCAGCAGAGAAGGACTCGCTAACTATGGCTACACCTTC. Amino acids: CASREGLANYGYTF.

The V and J genes are TRBV11-2 and TRBJ1-3, with 8 bases lining up with TRBD1. V was pared by 5 bases and J by 5 bases, with 8 bases of the junction left unmatched. The germline V gene has CDR1 SGHAT and CDR2 FQNNGV. This CDR3 comprises 15 residues. CDR3 nucleotide sequence: TGTGCCAGCAGCGAGGACAGGGCATATAGAAACACCATATATTTT. This gives the protein CASSEDRAYRNTIYF.

The chain carries TRBV28 and TRBJ2-3, with 13 bases fitting TRBD2. The V and J ends lost 2 bases and 15 bases, in that order; junction bases with no gene match: 8. CDR1 MDHEN and CDR2 SYDVKM come from the germline V gene. This CDR3 region has 14 residues. For the CDR3, the DNA is TGTGCCAGCAGTTTAACTAGCGGGGGGGCGTTACGTTATTTT. It encodes CASSLTSGGALRYF. The full variable domain, with the rest looked up from reference TRBV28 and TRBJ2-3, is DVKVTQSSRYLVKRTGEKVFLECVQDMDHENMFWYRQDPGLGLRLIYFSYDVKMKEKGDIPEGYSVSREKKERFSLILESASTNQTSMYLCASSLTSGGALRYFGPGTRLTVL.

The chain links TRBV18 to TRBJ1-6; D call uncertain. Germline CDR1 KGHSH, CDR2 LQKENI. V was shortened by 5 bases and J by 7 bases, with 12 bases between the two germline ends. This CDR3 spans 14 amino acids. CDR3: CASSSGFRNSPLHF. The CDR3 bases are TGTGCCAGCTCATCCGGGTTCCGCAATTCACCCCTCCACTTT.

The chain recombines TRBV6-5 with TRBJ1-4; D uncertain. CDR1 and CDR2 from the germline V gene are MNHEY and SVGAGI. The CDR3 extends over 14 amino acids. V was clipped by 10 bases and J by 6 bases, with 18 bases between them. CDR3 protein: CATSGWGIDEKLFF. In nucleotides, the CDR3 is TGTGCCACCTCGGGGTGGGGAATTGATGAAAAACTGTTTTTT.

This clone has more than one count but fewer than ten. The chain uses TRBV28 and TRBJ2-1, with 15 bases fitting TRBD2. The CDR3 loop spans 16 amino acids. Germline CDR1 reads MDHEN; CDR2 reads SYDVKM. Trimming at V came to 6 bases and at J to 3 bases, leaving 3 bases not matched to a gene. CDR3 sequence: CASRGLAGGNYNEQFF. CDR3 DNA sequence: TGTGCCAGCAGAGGACTAGCGGGGGGGAACTACAATGAGCAGTTCTTC. The full variable domain, completed using reference TRBV28 and TRBJ2-1, is DVKVTQSSRYLVKRTGEKVFLECVQDMDHENMFWYRQDPGLGLRLIYFSYDVKMKEKGDIPEGYSVSREKKERFSLILESASTNQTSMYLCASRGLAGGNYNEQFFGPGTRLTVL.

The chain carries TRBV3-1 (or the pseudogene TRBV3-2) and TRBJ2-5; TRBD2 agrees at 9 bases. The CDR3 totals 19 residues. Trimming removed 1 base from V and 4 bases from J; junction bases left unmatched: 16. The germline gives CDR1 LGHDT, CDR2 YNNKEL (reference sequence). The CDR3 is CASSQGLADERWGLETQYF. In DNA, the CDR3 is TGTGCCAGCAGCCAAGGACTAGCGGATGAACGTTGGGGGTTAGAGACCCAGTACTTC.

This sequence joins TRBV19 and TRBJ2-4; 8 positions agree with TRBD1. V was clipped by 6 bases and J by 1 base; unmatched bases: 5. Germline V CDR1 and CDR2: LNHDA, SQIVND (reference sequence). This CDR3 contains 15 residues. CDR3: CASSDRGRAKNIQYF. The CDR3 region has the DNA TGTGCCAGTAGCGACAGGGGACGGGCCAAAAACATTCAGTACTTC. Complete variable domain (other parts from reference TRBV19 and TRBJ2-4): DGGITQSPKYLFRKEGQNVTLSCEQNLNHDAMYWYRQDPGQGLRLIYYSQIVNDFQKGDIAEGYSVSREKKESFPLTVTSAQKNPTAFYLCASSDRGRAKNIQYFGAGTRLSVL.

This rearrangement joins TRBV4-1 to TRBJ2-1; the D gene is possibly TRBD2 (6 bases). Germline CDR1 MGHRA, CDR2 YSYEKL. Trimming stripped 1 base from V and 4 bases from J, with 14 bases between. This CDR3 is built from 16 residues. The CDR3 region has the DNA TGCGCCAGCAGCCAAGGAATAGCGGACCTTTACAATGAGCAGTTCTTC. Protein sequence: CASSQGIADLYNEQFF.

A remark on this clone: At the DNA level, this CDR3 is encoded by other sequences in the same sample as well. This chain uses TRBV9 with TRBJ2-7; D is undetermined. Between the trimmed V and J ends, which lost 0 bases and 0 bases, there was a span of 7 bases. Germline lookup yields CDR1 SGDLS and CDR2 YYNGEE. The CDR3 loop spans 14 amino acids. The CDR3 DNA is TGTGCCAGCAGCGTAGATCCTAGCTCCTACGAGCAGTACTTC. This gives the protein CASSVDPSSYEQYF.

Remarks on this clone: One end of the junction is discordant with germline, which a read error may explain. The chain recombines TRBV24-1 with TRBJ2-5, with TRBD2 matching over 7 bases. Germline V gene sequence: CDR1 KGHDR, CDR2 SFDVKD. The CDR3 runs to 13 residues. The CDR3 nucleotides are TGTGCCACCAGTGATTTACCCGGGACTAAGATCGACTTC. Translating it yields CATSDLPGTKIDF.

The rearrangement uses TRBV15 and TRBJ2-2; 10 bases fit TRBD2. Looked up from germline, CDR1 is LNHNV and CDR2 is YYDKDF (reference sequence). The CDR3 consists of 16 residues. V shed 2 bases and J 2 bases; nucleotides not matched to a gene: 2. The CDR3 protein is CATSRRTSGNTGELFF. The CDR3 nucleotides read TGTGCCACCAGCAGACGGACTAGCGGCAACACCGGGGAGCTGTTTTTT.

The V gene is TRBV27, the J gene TRBJ1-1, with TRBD1 identical over 7 bases. The CDR3 runs 14 residues. The V segment lost 8 bases and the J segment 0 bases; nucleotides outside the gene matches: 6. In germline, CDR1 is MNHEY, CDR2 SMNVEV (reference sequence). This chain's CDR3 is CASRMGQLNTEAFF. Written as DNA, the CDR3 is TGTGCCAGCCGCATGGGACAGCTGAACACTGAAGCTTTCTTT.

The chain recombines TRBV7-2 with TRBJ1-5; 8 bases line up with TRBD1. Germline lookup yields CDR1 SGHTA and CDR2 FQGNSA. V was pared by 1 base and J by 0 bases, with 5 bases of the junction left unmatched. The CDR3 loop spans 17 amino acids. CDR3 DNA: TGTGCCAGCAGCTTAGGACAGGGGAGTAATAGCAATCAGCCCCAGCATTTT. Its translation is CASSLGQGSNSNQPQHF.